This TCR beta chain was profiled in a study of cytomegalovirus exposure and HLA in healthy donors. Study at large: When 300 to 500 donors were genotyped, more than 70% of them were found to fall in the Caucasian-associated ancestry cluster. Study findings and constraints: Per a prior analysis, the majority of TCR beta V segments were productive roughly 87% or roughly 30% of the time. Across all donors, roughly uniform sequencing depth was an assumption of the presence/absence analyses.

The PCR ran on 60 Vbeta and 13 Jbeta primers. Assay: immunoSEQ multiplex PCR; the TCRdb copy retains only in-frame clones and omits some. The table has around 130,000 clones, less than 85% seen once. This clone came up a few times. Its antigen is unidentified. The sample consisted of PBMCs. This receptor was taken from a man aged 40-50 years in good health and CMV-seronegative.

CDR3 sequence reads: CASSGSGGQGGEQYF. In DNA, the CDR3 is TGCGCCAGCAGCGGGTCGGGGGGACAGGGCGGCGAGCAGTACTTC. The chain has TRBV5-1 and TRBJ2-7, with TRBD1 matching 9 bases. Trimming cost V 4 bases and J 6 bases; bases outside gene matches: 11. Germline V gene lookup returns CDR1 SGHRS and CDR2 YFSETQ. The CDR3 spans 15 residues.